These 10 T cell receptor beta chains were all obtained from the same sample, sequenced in a study of cytomegalovirus exposure and HLA in healthy donors. This PCR relied on a set of 60 Vbeta primers and 13 Jbeta primers. The protocol was immunoSEQ multiplex PCR, while the TCRdb copy is restricted to in-frame clones and leaves out a portion. Seen here are under 200,000 clones, 80% to 90% observed once, and the top ten hold about 9.3%. The sequenced sample was PBMCs. These receptors originate from a man between 18 and 29 years old in good health and CMV-seropositive.

The V call is TRBV14, the J call TRBJ2-1, with D possibly TRBD1 on 6 matching bases. The CDR3 length is 12 residues. From germline, CDR1 is SGHDN and CDR2 FVKESK. V lost 2 bases and J lost 7, with 6 bases in between. The DNA for the CDR3 is TGTGCCAGCAGCCAACAGGGGAATGAGCAGTTCTTC. Encoded protein: CASSQQGNEQFF.

This CDR3 reads CAWSREQVREKLFF. The CDR3 DNA follows: TGTGCCTGGAGTCGGGAGCAGGTTCGTGAAAAACTGTTTTTT. This rearrangement joins TRBV30 to TRBJ1-4; D ambiguous. The CDR3 covers 14 residues. The V end lost 2 bases, the J end lost 7 bases, and 14 bases lay between the germline ends. Germline V gene lookup returns CDR1 GTSNPN and CDR2 SVGIG (reference sequence).

The gene calls are TRBV4-2 and TRBJ1-1, with 10 positions matching TRBD1. CDR3 size: 13 residues. V lost 4 bases and J lost 4; bases outside the gene matches: 0. Germline V gene data show CDR1 as LGHNA and CDR2 as YNFKEQ. CDR3 in amino acids: CASSRQGATEAFF. The CDR3 nucleotides read TGTGCCAGCAGCCGACAGGGGGCCACTGAAGCTTTCTTT.

This clone came up once. V and J are TRBV5-6 and TRBJ1-5; 8 nucleotides line up with TRBD1. Germline CDR1 reads SGHDT; CDR2 reads YYEEEE. The CDR3 runs 12 residues. V trimming: 4 bases; J trimming: 15 bases; junction bases outside the gene matches: 9. The CDR3 DNA follows: TGTGCCAGCAGCCTTACAGGGGGGACCCGGCATTTT. Translating gives CASSLTGGTRHF.

The V and J genes are TRBV2 and TRBJ2-7; the match to TRBD1 covers 7 bases. CDR3 length: 15 residues. Germline CDR1 and CDR2: SNHLY and FYNNEI. The V gene end was trimmed by 0 bases and the J gene end by 4 bases; junction bases not matched to a gene: 6. The CDR3 loop is CASSEALGQMYEQYF. In DNA form, the CDR3 reads TGTGCCAGCAGTGAAGCGCTGGGACAGATGTACGAGCAGTACTTC.

The CDR3 DNA reads as TGTGCCAGCAGGGAGAGGGCGTCCTACGAGCAGTACTTC. The encoded protein is CASRERASYEQYF. The chain joins TRBV27 to TRBJ2-7; weak D call: TRBD2 (5 bases). This CDR3 comprises 13 residues. The germline V gene encodes CDR1 MNHEY and CDR2 SMNVEV (reference sequence). The germline V and J ends were trimmed by 6 bases and 1 base, with 10 bases remaining between them.

This chain links TRBV27 with TRBJ2-7, with D possibly TRBD1 on 6 matching bases. Germline values: CDR1 MNHEY, CDR2 SMNVEV (reference sequence). The V end lost 1 base, the J end lost 1 base, and 11 bases lay between the germline ends. This CDR3 spans 15 amino acids. CDR3 coding DNA: TGTGCCAGCAGTTTATGGGCAGGGGCGTCCTACGAGCAGTACTTC. This codes for CASSLWAGASYEQYF.

V is TRBV19 and J is TRBJ1-2; D gene ambiguous. Germline V gene sequence: CDR1 LNHDA, CDR2 SQIVND (reference sequence). Trimming stripped 5 bases from V and 6 bases from J, with 10 bases between. The CDR3 runs to 12 residues. The CDR3 DNA reads TGTGCCAGTAGTTTGGGCGGGAATGGCTACACCTTC. Amino acids: CASSLGGNGYTF.

This sequence joins TRBV5-1 and TRBJ1-5; 7 bases map to TRBD1. The junction had 6 bases not matched to a gene; V was cut back by 4 bases and J by 2 bases. The CDR3 extends over 15 amino acids. Germline V lookup: CDR1 SGHRS, CDR2 YFSETQ. The CDR3 nucleotides are TGCGCCAGCAGCCCTCAGGGGGTAGGCAATCAGCCCCAGCATTTT. It is translated as CASSPQGVGNQPQHF.

V usage is TRBV7-3 and J usage is TRBJ2-1, with 9 nucleotides matching TRBD2. The CDR3 is 16 amino acids. Germline lookup yields CDR1 SGHTA and CDR2 FQGTGA. The ends lost 2 bases at V and 0 bases at J; junction bases unmatched: 2. Written as DNA, the CDR3 is TGTGCCAGCAGCTTAGGAGCGGGGGGCTCCTACAATGAGCAGTTCTTC. Translated: CASSLGAGGSYNEQFF.